This TCR beta chain was recorded in a study of blood T cell repertoires in COVID-19 (dated by TCRdb to 2018 to 2021). Regarding the study in general: Collaborator samples came from the United States, Italy and Spain and covered acute and convalescent phases of COVID-19. The prospective study material was composed of cDNA or gDNA derived from T cells, B-cell-depleted T cells, or PBMCs. Subjects who had been exposed to COVID-19, were actively infected with it, or had recovered from it provided the deeply sampled blood TCRbeta repertoires that made up the dataset. The repertoires were made available in a free public database intended to serve as a resource for research on the immune response to SARS-CoV-2. Samples were obtained from the ongoing ImmuneRACE study (first 160 participants) and from 1,254 subjects provided by 6 global collaborators. Sample metadata almost always included a de-identified subject ID, COVID-19 status, age in years and sex. HLA class I and class II types, where available, came from metadata supplied by the sample provider rather than from assay-based typing. The research as a whole found: The quantity of clinical and demographic metadata differed by source and by participant and was supplied without curation.

The CDR3 runs 15 amino acids, cysteine and phenylalanine included. The CDR3 DNA has 45 bases and is translated from base 1. The germline V gene (reference sequence) gives CDR1 as LGHDT and CDR2 as YNNKEL. The trim is 9 bases for V and 1 base for J, with a gap of 17 bases between the germline ends. As to this clone: Its antigen target is currently unknown. Base qualities are missing; no much larger clone stands one base away.

The immunoSEQ Assay, a bias-controlled multiplex PCR, was used to amplify TCRbeta CDR3 regions from genomic DNA. As for how the authors treated the data: The number of nucleated cells in each sample was estimated by amplification of reference gene primers within the assay. To quantify the absolute abundance of each unique TCRbeta CDR3 rearrangement, sequence reads were collapsed and filtered. For each sample, productive Simpson clonality was calculated by taking the square root of Simpson's diversity index across productive rearrangements. The source is immuneACCESS, and TCRdb retained only in-frame sequences with V and J called. Part of the clones is not carried over; for the studies checked, unresolved V genes explain less than half of this, and the remainder is unexplained. That table is the source of V, J and clone size, and D and trimming were worked out from the DNA. The sample table shows under 450,000 clones, and just over 90% are seen once. The top ten clones comprise 0.8% to 0.9% of the sample.

Participants in the prospective study were enrolled through a virtual design, were aged roughly 18 to 90 years, and lived in roughly 25 United States geographic areas. In the prospective study, cohorts were assigned on the basis of participant-reported clinical history obtained from a screening survey and a study questionnaire. Exposed participants had been in contact with someone with a PCR-confirmed or clinician-diagnosed COVID-19 case within 2 weeks of study entry. Each participant in the prospective study had whole blood, serum and a nasopharyngeal or oropharyngeal swab collected by mobile phlebotomists. Over an approximately 2-month period, participants in the prospective study had the option of providing additional blood draws and questionnaires. Prospective study blood samples were shipped either frozen or at room temperature before DNA extraction.

Recombination linked TRBV3-1 (or the pseudogene TRBV3-2) to TRBJ2-3; confidence is insufficient to name the D gene. The sequence was obtained from a woman between 35 and 50 years old who had been exposed to COVID-19. Sequencing was done on a sample of PBMCs or T cells enriched from blood (not recorded which). The CDR3 protein sequence reads: CASYVLVPGTDTQYF. The bases are TGTGCCAGTTACGTGCTCGTCCCAGGCACAGATACGCAGTATTTT.